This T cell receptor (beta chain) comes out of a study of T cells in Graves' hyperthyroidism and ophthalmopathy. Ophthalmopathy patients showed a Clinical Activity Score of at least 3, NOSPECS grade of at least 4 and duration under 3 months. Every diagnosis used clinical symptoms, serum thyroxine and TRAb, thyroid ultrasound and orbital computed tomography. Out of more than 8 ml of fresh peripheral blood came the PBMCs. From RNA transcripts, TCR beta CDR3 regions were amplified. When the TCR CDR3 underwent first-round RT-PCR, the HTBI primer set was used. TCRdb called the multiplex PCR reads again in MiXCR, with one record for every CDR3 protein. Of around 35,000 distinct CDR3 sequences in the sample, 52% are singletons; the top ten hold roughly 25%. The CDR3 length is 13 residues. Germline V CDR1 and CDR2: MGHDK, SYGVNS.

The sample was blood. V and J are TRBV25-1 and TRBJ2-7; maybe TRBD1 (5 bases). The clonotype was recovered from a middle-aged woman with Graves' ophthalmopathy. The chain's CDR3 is CARDLDTHYEQYF. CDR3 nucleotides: TGTGCTAGAGATCTGGACACTCACTACGAGCAGTACTTC.